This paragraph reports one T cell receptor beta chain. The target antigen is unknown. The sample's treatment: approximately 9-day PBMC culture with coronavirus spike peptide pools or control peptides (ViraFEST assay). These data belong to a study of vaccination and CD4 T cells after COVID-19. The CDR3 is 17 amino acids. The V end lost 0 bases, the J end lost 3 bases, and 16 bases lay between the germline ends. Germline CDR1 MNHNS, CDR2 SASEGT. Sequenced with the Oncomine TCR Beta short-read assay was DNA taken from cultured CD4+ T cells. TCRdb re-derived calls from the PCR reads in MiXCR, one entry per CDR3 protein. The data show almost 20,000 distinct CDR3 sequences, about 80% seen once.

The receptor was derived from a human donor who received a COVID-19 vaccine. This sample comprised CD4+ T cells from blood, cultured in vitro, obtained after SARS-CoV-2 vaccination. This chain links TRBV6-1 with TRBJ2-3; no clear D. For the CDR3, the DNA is TGTGCCAGCAGTGAAGCCCCCGGGCAGGTAAGTACAGATACGCAGTATTTT. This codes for CASSEAPGQVSTDTQYF.